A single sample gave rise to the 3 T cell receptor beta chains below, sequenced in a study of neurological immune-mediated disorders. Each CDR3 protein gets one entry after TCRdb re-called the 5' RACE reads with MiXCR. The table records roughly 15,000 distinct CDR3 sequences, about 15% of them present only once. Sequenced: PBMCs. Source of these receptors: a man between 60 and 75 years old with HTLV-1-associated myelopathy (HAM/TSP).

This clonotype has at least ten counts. The DNA of the CDR3 is TGTGCCAGCAGCTCTGATTCCACCCTCGGGGGCTACACCTTC. Translating gives CASSSDSTLGGYTF. V usage is TRBV7-6 and J usage is TRBJ1-2; no clear D gene. The CDR3 is 14 residues long. Trimming shortened V by 4 bases and J by 8 bases, and 17 bases separated the two germline ends. Germline loops: CDR1 SGHVS, CDR2 FNYEAQ.

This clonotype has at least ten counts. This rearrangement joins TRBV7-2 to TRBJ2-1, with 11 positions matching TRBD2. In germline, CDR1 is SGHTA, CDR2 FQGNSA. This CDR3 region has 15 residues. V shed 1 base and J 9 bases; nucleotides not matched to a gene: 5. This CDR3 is CASSLGLAGGTEQFF. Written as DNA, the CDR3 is TGTGCCAGCAGCTTAGGGCTAGCGGGGGGTACTGAGCAGTTCTTC.

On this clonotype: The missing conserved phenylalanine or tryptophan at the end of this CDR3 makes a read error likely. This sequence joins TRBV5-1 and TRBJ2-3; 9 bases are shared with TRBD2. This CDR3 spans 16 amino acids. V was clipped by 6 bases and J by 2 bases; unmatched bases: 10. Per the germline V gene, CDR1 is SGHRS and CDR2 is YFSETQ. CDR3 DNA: TGCGCCAGCAACCCCCGGACTAGCGCCTCCACAGATACGCAGTATCTT. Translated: CASNPRTSASTDTQYL.